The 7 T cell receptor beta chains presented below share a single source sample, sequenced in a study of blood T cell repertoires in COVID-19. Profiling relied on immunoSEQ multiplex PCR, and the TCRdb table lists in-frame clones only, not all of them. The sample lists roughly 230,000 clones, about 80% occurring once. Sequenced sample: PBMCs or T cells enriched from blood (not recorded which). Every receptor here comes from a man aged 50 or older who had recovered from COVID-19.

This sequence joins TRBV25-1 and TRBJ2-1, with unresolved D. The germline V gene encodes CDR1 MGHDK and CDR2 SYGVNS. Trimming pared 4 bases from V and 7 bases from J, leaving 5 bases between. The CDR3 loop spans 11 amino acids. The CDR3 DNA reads TGTGCCAGCAGTGCTGTTAATGAGCAGTTCTTC. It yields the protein CASSAVNEQFF.

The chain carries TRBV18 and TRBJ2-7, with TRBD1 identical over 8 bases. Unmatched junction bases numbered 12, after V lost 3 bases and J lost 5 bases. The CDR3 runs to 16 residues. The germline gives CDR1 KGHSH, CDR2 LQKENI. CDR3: CASSPRDQGASHEQYF. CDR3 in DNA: TGTGCCAGCTCACCCCGGGACCAGGGGGCATCCCACGAGCAGTACTTC.

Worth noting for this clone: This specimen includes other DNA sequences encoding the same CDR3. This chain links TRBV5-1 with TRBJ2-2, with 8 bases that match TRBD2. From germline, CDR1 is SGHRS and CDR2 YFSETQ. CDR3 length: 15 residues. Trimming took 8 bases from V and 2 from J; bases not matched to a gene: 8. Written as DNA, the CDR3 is TGCGCCAGTAGCCCGAGCGGGGGAAACACCGGGGAGCTGTTTTTT. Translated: CASSPSGGNTGELFF.

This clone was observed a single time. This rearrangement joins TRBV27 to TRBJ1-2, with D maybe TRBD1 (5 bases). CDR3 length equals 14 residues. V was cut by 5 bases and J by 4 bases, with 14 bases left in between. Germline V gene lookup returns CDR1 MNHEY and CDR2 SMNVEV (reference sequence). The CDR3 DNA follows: TGTGCCAGCAGTCCGGAGGGACGGAGCTATGGCTACACCTTC. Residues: CASSPEGRSYGYTF.

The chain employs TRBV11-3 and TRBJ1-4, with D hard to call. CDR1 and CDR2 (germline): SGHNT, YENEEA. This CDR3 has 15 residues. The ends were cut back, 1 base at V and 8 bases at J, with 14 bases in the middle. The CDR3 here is CASSLGSGLREKLFF. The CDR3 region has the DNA TGTGCCAGCAGCTTAGGATCCGGGTTGCGGGAAAAACTGTTTTTT.

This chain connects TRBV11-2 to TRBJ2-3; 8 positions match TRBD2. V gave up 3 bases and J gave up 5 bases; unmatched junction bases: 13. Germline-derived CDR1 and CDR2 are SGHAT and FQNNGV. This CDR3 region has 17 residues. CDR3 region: CASSFFGGGLLLDTQYF. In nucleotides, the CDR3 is TGTGCCAGCAGCTTCTTTGGCGGGGGGTTATTGTTAGATACGCAGTATTTT.

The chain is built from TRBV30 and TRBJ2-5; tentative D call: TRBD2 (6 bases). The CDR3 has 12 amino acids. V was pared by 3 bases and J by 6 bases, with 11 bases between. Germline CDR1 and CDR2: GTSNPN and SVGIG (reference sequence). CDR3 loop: CAWSRDSQTQYF. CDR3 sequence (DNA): TGTGCCTGGAGCCGGGACTCCCAGACCCAGTACTTC.